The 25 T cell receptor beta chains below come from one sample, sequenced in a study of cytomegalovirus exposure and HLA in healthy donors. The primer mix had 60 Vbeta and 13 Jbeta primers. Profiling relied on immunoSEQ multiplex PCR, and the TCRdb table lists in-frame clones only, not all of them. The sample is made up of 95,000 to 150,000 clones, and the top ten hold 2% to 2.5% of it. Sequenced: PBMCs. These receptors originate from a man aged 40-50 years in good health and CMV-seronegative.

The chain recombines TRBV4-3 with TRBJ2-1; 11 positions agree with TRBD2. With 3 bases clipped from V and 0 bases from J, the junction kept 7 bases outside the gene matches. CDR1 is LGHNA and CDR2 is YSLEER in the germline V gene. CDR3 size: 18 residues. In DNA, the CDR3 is TGCGCCAGCAGCCAGGAACTAGCGGGAGCAGGCTCCTACAATGAGCAGTTCTTC. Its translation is CASSQELAGAGSYNEQFF.

The DNA for the CDR3 is TGTGCCAGCAGGAGCCGGACTAGCGGGAGGGAAACAGATACGCAGTATTTT. Its translation: CASRSRTSGRETDTQYF. V usage is TRBV5-4 and J usage is TRBJ2-3; the match to TRBD2 covers 15 bases. The junction had 7 bases not matched to a gene; V was cut back by 5 bases and J by 3 bases. Germline V lookup: CDR1 SGHNT, CDR2 YYREEE (reference sequence). The CDR3 runs to 17 residues.

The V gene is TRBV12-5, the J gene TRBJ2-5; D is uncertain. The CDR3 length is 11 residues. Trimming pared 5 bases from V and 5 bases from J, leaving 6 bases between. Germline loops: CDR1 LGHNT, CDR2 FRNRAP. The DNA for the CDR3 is TGTGCTAGTGGTATCGCGGAGACCCAGTACTTC. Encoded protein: CASGIAETQYF.

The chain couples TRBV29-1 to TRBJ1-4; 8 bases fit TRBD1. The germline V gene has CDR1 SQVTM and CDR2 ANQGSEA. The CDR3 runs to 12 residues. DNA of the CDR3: TGCAGTGCGACAGGGGCCAATGAAAAACTGTTTTTT. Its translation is CSATGANEKLFF.

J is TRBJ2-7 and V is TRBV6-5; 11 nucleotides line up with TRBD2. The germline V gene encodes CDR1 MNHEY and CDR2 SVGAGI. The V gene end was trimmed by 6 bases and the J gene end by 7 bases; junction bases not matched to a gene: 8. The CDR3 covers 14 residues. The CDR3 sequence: CASRIAGGPGEQYF. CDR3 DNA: TGTGCCAGCAGAATAGCGGGAGGGCCTGGAGAGCAGTACTTC.

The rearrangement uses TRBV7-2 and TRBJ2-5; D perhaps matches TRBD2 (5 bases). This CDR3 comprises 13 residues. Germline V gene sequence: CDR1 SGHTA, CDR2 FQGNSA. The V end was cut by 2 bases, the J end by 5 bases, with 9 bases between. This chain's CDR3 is CASSLSWRETQYF. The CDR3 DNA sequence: TGTGCCAGCAGCTTAAGCTGGAGGGAGACCCAGTACTTC.

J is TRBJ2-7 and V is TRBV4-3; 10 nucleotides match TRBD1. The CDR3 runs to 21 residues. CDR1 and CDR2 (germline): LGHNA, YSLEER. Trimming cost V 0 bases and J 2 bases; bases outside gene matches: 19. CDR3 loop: CASSQDLLGTGVTGGTYEQYF. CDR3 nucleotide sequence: TGCGCCAGCAGCCAAGATCTTTTAGGGACAGGGGTTACGGGAGGGACCTACGAGCAGTACTTC.

The DNA for the CDR3 is TGTGCCAGCAGCCAGGACAGGGTTCAATCACCCCTCCACTTT. As protein: CASSQDRVQSPLHF. The rearrangement uses TRBV5-6 and TRBJ1-6; TRBD1 aligns across 8 bases. V gave up 4 bases and J gave up 10 bases; unmatched junction bases: 7. This CDR3 region has 14 residues. CDR1 and CDR2 (germline): SGHDT, YYEEEE.

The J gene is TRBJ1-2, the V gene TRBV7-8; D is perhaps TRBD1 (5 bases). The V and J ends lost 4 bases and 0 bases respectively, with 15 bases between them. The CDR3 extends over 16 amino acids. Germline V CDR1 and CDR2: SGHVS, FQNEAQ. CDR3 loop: CASSSPQVSANYGYTF. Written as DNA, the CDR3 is TGTGCCAGCAGCTCCCCACAGGTTTCAGCTAACTATGGCTACACCTTC.

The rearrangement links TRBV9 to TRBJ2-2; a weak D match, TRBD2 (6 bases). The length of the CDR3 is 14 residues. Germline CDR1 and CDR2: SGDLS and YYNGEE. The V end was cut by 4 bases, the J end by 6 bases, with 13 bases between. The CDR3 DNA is TGTGCCAGCAGCCCCCAGCCGGGGGCCGGGGAGCTGTTTTTT. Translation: CASSPQPGAGELFF.

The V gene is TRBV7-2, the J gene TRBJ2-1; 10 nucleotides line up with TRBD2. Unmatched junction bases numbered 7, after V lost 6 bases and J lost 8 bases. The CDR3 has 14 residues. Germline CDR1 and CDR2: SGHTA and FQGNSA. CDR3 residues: CASRSGRAGDEQFF. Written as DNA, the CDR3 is TGTGCCAGCAGGAGCGGGAGGGCCGGAGATGAGCAGTTCTTC.

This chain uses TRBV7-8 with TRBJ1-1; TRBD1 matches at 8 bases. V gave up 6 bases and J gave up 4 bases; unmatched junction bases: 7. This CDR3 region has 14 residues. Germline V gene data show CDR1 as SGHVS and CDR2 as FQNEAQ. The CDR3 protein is CASSQGAAGTEAFF. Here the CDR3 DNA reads TGTGCCAGCAGTCAGGGGGCTGCGGGCACTGAAGCTTTCTTT.

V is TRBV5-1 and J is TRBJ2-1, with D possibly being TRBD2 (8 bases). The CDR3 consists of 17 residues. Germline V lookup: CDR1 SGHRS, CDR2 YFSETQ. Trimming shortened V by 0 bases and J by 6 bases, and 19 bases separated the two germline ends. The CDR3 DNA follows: TGCGCCAGCAGCTTGGCGCCCCGACAGGGACTAGGCAATGAGCAGTTCTTC. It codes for CASSLAPRQGLGNEQFF.

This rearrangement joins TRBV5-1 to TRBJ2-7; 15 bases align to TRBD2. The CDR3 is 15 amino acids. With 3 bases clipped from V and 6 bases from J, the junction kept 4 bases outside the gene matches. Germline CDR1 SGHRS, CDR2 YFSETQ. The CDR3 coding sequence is TGCGCCAGCAGCTCTGGACTAGCGGGAGGGCCCGAGCAGTACTTC. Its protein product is CASSSGLAGGPEQYF. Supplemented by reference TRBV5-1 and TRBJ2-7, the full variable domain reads KAGVTQTPRYLIKTRGQQVTLSCSPISGHRSVSWYQQTPGQGLQFLFEYFSETQRNKGNFPGRFSGRQFSNSRSEMNVSTLELGDSALYLCASSSGLAGGPEQYFGPGTRLTVT.

The CDR3 DNA is TGTGCCAGCAGCCGTAGCGGGCTTCCCTACGAGCAGTACTTC. It translates to CASSRSGLPYEQYF. The genes are TRBV4-2 and TRBJ2-7; TRBD2 aligns across 7 bases. V trimming: 4 bases; J trimming: 2 bases; junction bases outside the gene matches: 5. CDR3 length: 14 amino acids. The V gene's germline CDR1 is LGHNA and CDR2 YNFKEQ.

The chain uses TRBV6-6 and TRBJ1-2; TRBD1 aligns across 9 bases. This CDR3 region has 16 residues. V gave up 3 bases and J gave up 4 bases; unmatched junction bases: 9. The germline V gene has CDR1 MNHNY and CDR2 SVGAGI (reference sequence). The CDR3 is CASSYGDRVVLYGYTF. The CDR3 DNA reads TGTGCCAGCAGTTATGGGGACAGGGTCGTACTCTATGGCTACACCTTC.

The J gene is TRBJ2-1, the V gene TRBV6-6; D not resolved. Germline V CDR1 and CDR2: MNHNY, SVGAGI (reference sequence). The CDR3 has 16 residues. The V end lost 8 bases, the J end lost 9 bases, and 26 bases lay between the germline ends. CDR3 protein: CASYTPALPVPGEQFF. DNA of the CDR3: TGTGCCAGCTATACCCCTGCCCTCCCCGTTCCCGGTGAGCAGTTCTTC.

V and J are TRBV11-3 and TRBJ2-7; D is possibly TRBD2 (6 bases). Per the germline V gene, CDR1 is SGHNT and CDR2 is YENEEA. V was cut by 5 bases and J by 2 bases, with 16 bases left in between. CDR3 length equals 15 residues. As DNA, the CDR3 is TGTGCCAGCAGCCCCGAGGGCGGGGTGGCCTACGAGCAGTACTTC. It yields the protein CASSPEGGVAYEQYF.

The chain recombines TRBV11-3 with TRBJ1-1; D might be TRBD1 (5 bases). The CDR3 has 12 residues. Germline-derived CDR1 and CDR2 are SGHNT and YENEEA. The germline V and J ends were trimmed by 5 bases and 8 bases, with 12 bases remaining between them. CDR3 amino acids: CASSPDSGEAFF. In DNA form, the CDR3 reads TGTGCCAGCAGCCCCGACAGCGGGGAAGCTTTCTTT.

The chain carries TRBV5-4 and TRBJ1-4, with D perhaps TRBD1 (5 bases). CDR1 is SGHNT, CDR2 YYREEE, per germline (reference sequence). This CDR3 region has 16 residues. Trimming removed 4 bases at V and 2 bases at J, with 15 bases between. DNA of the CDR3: TGTGCCAGCAGCCCCGGGGAGGGGCCCACTAATGAAAAACTGTTTTTT. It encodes CASSPGEGPTNEKLFF.

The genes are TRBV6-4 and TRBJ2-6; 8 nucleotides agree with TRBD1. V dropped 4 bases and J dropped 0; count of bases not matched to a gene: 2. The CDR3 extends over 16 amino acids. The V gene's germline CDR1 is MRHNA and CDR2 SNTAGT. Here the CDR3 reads CASSATGASGANVLTF. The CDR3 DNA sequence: TGTGCCAGCAGTGCGACAGGGGCCTCTGGGGCCAACGTCCTGACTTTC.

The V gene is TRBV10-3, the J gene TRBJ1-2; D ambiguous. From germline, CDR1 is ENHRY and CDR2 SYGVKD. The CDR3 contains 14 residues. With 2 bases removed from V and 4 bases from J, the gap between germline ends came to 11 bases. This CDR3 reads CAISEPRGSYGYTF. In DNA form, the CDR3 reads TGTGCCATCAGTGAGCCAAGAGGGTCCTATGGCTACACCTTC.

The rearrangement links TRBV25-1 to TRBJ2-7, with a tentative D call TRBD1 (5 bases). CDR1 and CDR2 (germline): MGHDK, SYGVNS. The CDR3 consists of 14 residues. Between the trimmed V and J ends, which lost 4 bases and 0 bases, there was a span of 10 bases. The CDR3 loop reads CASSVSGSSYEQYF. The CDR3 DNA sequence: TGTGCCAGCAGTGTCTCAGGGTCCTCCTACGAGCAGTACTTC.

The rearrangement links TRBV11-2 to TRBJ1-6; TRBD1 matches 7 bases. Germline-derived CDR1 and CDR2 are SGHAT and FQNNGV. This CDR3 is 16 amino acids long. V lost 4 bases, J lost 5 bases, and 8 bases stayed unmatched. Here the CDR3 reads CASSSPGTENNSPLHF. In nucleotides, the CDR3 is TGTGCCAGCAGCTCACCCGGGACAGAGAATAATTCACCCCTCCACTTT.

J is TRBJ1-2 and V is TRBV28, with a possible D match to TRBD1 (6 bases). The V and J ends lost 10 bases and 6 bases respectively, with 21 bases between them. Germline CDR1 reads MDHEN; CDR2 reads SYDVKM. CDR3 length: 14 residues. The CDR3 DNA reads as TGTGCCACCTACGACAGGTCCCGTTCTAATGGCTACACCTTC. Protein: CATYDRSRSNGYTF.